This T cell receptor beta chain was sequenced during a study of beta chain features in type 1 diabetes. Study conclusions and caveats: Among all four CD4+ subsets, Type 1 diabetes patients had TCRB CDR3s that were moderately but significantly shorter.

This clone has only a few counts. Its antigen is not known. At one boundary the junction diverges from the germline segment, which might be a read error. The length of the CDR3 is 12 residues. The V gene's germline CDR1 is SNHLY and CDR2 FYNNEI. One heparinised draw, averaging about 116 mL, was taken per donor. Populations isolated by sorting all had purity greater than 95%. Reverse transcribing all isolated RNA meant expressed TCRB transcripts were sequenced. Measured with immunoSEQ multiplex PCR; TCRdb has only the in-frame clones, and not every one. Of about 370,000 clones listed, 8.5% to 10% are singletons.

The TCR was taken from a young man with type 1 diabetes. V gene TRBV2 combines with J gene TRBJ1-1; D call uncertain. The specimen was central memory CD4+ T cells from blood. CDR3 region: CASTLEITEASF. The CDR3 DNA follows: TGTGCCAGCACCTTAGAAATAACTGAAGCTTCCTTT.